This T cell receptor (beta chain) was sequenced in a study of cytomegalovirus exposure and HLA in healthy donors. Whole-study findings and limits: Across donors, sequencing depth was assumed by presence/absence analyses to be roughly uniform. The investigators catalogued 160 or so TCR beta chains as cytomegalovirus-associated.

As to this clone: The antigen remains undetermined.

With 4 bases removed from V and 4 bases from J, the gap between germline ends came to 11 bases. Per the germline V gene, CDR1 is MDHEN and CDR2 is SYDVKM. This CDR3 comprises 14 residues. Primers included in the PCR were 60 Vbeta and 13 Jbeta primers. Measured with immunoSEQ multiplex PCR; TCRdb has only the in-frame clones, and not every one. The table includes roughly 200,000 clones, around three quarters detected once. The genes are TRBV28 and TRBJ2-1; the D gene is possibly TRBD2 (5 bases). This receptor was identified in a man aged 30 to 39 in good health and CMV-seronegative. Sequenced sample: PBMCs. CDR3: CASSSTLGYNEQFF. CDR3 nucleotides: TGTGCCAGCAGTTCTACACTAGGGTACAATGAGCAGTTCTTC.